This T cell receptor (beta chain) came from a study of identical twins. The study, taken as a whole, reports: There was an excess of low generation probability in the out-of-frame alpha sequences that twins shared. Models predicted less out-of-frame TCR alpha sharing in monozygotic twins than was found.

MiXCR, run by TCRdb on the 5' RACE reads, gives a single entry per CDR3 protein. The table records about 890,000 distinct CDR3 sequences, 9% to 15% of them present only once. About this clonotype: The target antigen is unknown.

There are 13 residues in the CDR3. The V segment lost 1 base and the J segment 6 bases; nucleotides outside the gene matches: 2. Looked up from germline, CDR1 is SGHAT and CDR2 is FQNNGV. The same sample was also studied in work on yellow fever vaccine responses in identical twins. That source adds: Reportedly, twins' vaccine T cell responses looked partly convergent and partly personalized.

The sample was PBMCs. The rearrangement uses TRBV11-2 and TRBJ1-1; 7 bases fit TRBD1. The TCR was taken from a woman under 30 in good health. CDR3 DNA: TGTGCCAGCAGCTTAGGAGGGGGCCCTGAAGCTTTCTTT. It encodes CASSLGGGPEAFF.